This is a list of T cell receptor beta chains from one sample in a study of T-cell memory formation after mild COVID-19. Using its own MiXCR run on the 5' RACE reads, TCRdb lists one record per CDR3 protein. This table holds under 300,000 distinct CDR3 sequences, 8.5% to 9.5% found once. The sample was PBMCs or a T cell subset sorted from them (not recorded which). These TCRs come from a man aged 18 to 29 who had mild COVID-19 (a few samples of this study predate the infection). Cell type and time point are not known. Each CDR3 is given with its conserved first and last residue. A D gene is named only where the DNA matches it firmly. Size is omitted from some rows. Given values are once, few, many or a class for expanded clones.

>TRBJ2-7|TRBV6-2/TRBV6-3|NA|NA|13
TGTGCCAGCAGTTACATGGGGAGGTACGAGCAGTACTTC
CASSYMGRYEQYF
>TRBJ2-1|TRBV7-3|NA|few|15
TGTGCCAGCAGCTCCCGAGGGGACTTCTACAATGAGCAGTTCTTC
CASSSRGDFYNEQFF
>TRBJ2-7|TRBV5-5|NA|few|16
TGTGCCAGCAGCCCGGGACTTATATCACCATCCTACGAGCAGTACTTC
CASSPGLISPSYEQYF
>TRBJ2-7|TRBV12-3/TRBV12-4|NA|NA|13
TGTGCCAGCAGTTTAGGGGGGGCCCACGAGCAGTACTTC
CASSLGGAHEQYF
>TRBJ2-5|TRBV5-1|NA|many|16
TGCGCCAGCAGCTTGAATCGGCGACAAAGAGAAGAGACCCAGTACTTC
CASSLNRRQREETQYF
>TRBJ2-3|TRBV7-9|NA|few|13
TGTGCCAGCAGCTTAGTGGGGGTGGTGACCTCATATTTT
CASSLVGVVTSYF
>TRBJ2-5|TRBV7-2|NA|many|13
TGTGCCAGCAGCTTCGCAGGGAGGGAGACCCAGTACTTC
CASSFAGRETQYF
>TRBJ2-7|TRBV7-2|NA|NA|14
TGTGCCAGCAGCTTATCAGTCGGATCCTACGAGCAGTACTTC
CASSLSVGSYEQYF
>TRBJ2-7|TRBV12-3/TRBV12-4|TRBD1|NA|15
TGTGCCAGCAGCCGGGGGACAGGGCGTACCCACGAGCAGTACTTC
CASSRGTGRTHEQYF
>TRBJ1-2|TRBV5-1|NA|NA|15
TGCGCCAGCAGCTTGAGGGGAGAGTGGCGATATGGCTACACCTTC
CASSLRGEWRYGYTF
>TRBJ1-2|TRBV12-3/TRBV12-4|NA|NA|13
TGTGCCAGCAGCCCTGACAGACTCTATGGCTACACCTTC
CASSPDRLYGYTF
>TRBJ2-1|TRBV24-1|NA|few|12
TGTGCCACCAGTGATTTTCGGTATGAGCAGTTCTTC
CATSDFRYEQFF
>TRBJ1-4|TRBV6-5|NA|many|14
TGTGCCAGCAGTTCAACGTCAACTAATGAAAAACTGTTTTTT
CASSSTSTNEKLFF
>TRBJ2-6|TRBV29-1|NA|NA|16
TGCAGCGTTGAAGTACAGGACCTCTCTGGGGCCAACGTCCTGACTTTC
CSVEVQDLSGANVLTF
>TRBJ1-2|TRBV6-5|NA|NA|17
TGTGCCAGCAGTTACTCGTCGACGGCCCCCATGACCTATGGCTACACCTTC
CASSYSSTAPMTYGYTF